This entry lists 20 T cell receptor beta chains sequenced from one sample in a study of shared clonotypes between healthy human individuals. Clones were read by immunoSEQ multiplex PCR, and TCRdb kept only the in-frame ones, dropping some. Counted here are about 510,000 clones, roughly 79% occurring once; the ten biggest clones make up 9.5% to 15%. Source material: PBMCs. Source of these receptors: a middle-aged woman in good health. Some clones in this sample may be carry-over from other donors' samples.

The chain combines TRBV5-1 with TRBJ2-1; D is possibly TRBD1 or TRBD2 (5 bases each). From germline, CDR1 is SGHRS and CDR2 YFSETQ. Trimming took 3 bases from V and 0 from J, leaving 13 bases between them. The CDR3 covers 16 residues. The CDR3 bases are TGCGCCAGCAGCTCAGGGACCACCAGCTCCTACAATGAGCAGTTCTTC. It specifies CASSSGTTSSYNEQFF.

The chain is built from TRBV2 and TRBJ2-7; D is unresolved. Trimming took off 4 bases at V and 3 bases at J, with 13 bases between the two ends. The CDR3 is made up of 14 amino acids. In germline, CDR1 is SNHLY, CDR2 FYNNEI. CDR3 coding DNA: TGTGCCAGCAGTGCTGGGGTAGTGGTCTACGAGCAGTACTTC. This codes for CASSAGVVVYEQYF.

The chain links TRBV5-8 to TRBJ1-5, with D possibly matching TRBD1 (6 bases). CDR1 SGHTS and CDR2 YDEGEE come from the germline V gene. CDR3 length equals 17 residues. Trimming cost V 2 bases and J 0 bases, with 15 bases left between them. The CDR3 region is CASSFRTDDYSNQPQHF. For the CDR3, the DNA is TGTGCCAGCAGCTTTCGGACAGACGACTATAGCAATCAGCCCCAGCATTTT.

V usage is TRBV5-1 and J usage is TRBJ2-5; no clear D gene. Deletions cut 4 bases from V and 0 bases from J, with 10 bases between. The germline V gene has CDR1 SGHRS and CDR2 YFSETQ. There are 14 residues in the CDR3. The DNA of the CDR3 is TGCGCCAGCAGCAATACAGCCAACCAAGAGACCCAGTACTTC. Amino acid sequence: CASSNTANQETQYF.

The J gene is TRBJ2-4, the V gene TRBV5-4; 9 positions match TRBD2. The CDR3 is made up of 19 amino acids. V was clipped by 1 base and J by 0 bases; unmatched bases: 11. Germline CDR1 and CDR2: SGHNT and YYREEE (reference sequence). CDR3 amino acids: CASSLTSGPSGVAKNIQYF. The CDR3 nucleotides are TGTGCCAGCAGCTTGACTAGCGGGCCCTCAGGTGTAGCCAAAAACATTCAGTACTTC. Supplemented by reference TRBV5-4 and TRBJ2-4, the full variable domain reads ETGVTQSPTHLIKTRGQQVTLRCSSQSGHNTVSWYQQALGQGPQFIFQYYREEENGRGNFPPRFSGLQFPNYSSELNVNALELDDSALYLCASSLTSGPSGVAKNIQYFGAGTRLSVL.

The chain combines TRBV4-1 with TRBJ1-4; tentative D call: TRBD1 (5 bases). Germline CDR1 MGHRA, CDR2 YSYEKL. The CDR3 is made up of 16 amino acids. V was trimmed by 3 bases and J by 4 bases, leaving 15 bases between them. DNA of the CDR3: TGCGCCAGCAGCCAGCTACCGGGACCTAATAATGAAAAACTGTTTTTT. This sequence encodes CASSQLPGPNNEKLFF.

J is TRBJ1-3 and V is TRBV18, with TRBD1 as a possible D gene (5 bases). The CDR3 loop spans 15 amino acids. Germline CDR1 reads KGHSH; CDR2 reads LQKENI. The V end was cut by 3 bases, the J end by 1 base, with 10 bases between. CDR3 sequence: CASSPEGVSGNTIYF. The CDR3 DNA follows: TGTGCCAGCTCACCCGAAGGGGTTTCTGGAAACACCATATATTTT.

The chain recombines TRBV5-1 with TRBJ2-4; D remains unclear. The V gene's germline CDR1 is SGHRS and CDR2 YFSETQ. The CDR3 sequence is 15 residues long. Trimming pared 1 base from V and 10 bases from J, leaving 18 bases between. The CDR3 DNA reads TGCGCCAGCAGCTTGACGCCCGGCGGAGTGGGGATTCAGTACTTC. As protein: CASSLTPGGVGIQYF.

CDR3 nucleotide sequence: TGCGCCAGCAGCCGACGGGACTCCACAACCTACAATGAGCAGTTCTTC. Residues: CASSRRDSTTYNEQFF. V gene TRBV4-1 combines with J gene TRBJ2-1, with a tentative D call TRBD2 (6 bases). V lost 4 bases and J 2 bases, leaving 15 bases between the germline ends. Germline-derived CDR1 and CDR2 are MGHRA and YSYEKL. The CDR3 contains 16 residues.

CDR3 nucleotides: TGCAGCGTAGTCCGGGACGCCCCGACGGGGGGGGAGCTGTTTTTT. This codes for CSVVRDAPTGGELFF. The gene calls are TRBV29-1 and TRBJ2-2; D may be TRBD1 or TRBD2 (5 bases each). Trimming took 6 bases from V and 8 from J, leaving 22 bases between them. Germline V CDR1 and CDR2: SQVTM, ANQGSEA. CDR3 length: 15 amino acids.

The chain joins TRBV18 to TRBJ2-3, with TRBD1 matching 8 bases. The length of the CDR3 is 15 residues. The junction had 6 bases not matched to a gene; V was cut back by 5 bases and J by 2 bases. Germline CDR1 is KGHSH and CDR2 is LQKENI. The CDR3 DNA reads TGTGCCAGCTCATTGGACAGGGACTTCACAGATACGCAGTATTTT. It is translated as CASSLDRDFTDTQYF.

This clone was seen a single time. J is TRBJ2-5 and V is TRBV11-2, with TRBD1 identical over 7 bases. The germline gives CDR1 SGHAT, CDR2 FQNNGV. Losses at the gene ends were 6 bases for V and 2 bases for J; bases not matched to a gene: 6. The CDR3 length is 14 residues. The CDR3 region has the DNA TGTGCCAGCAGACAACCGGGACAGCAAGAGACCCAGTACTTC. Protein: CASRQPGQQETQYF.

This chain connects TRBV5-8 to TRBJ1-5, with D unresolved. Germline CDR1 SGHTS, CDR2 YDEGEE. The V and J ends lost 0 bases and 0 bases respectively, with 4 bases between them. The CDR3 contains 14 residues. CDR3 sequence (DNA): TGTGCCAGCAGCTTGGGTTATAGCAATCAGCCCCAGCATTTT. Translated, it gives CASSLGYSNQPQHF.

J is TRBJ2-4 and V is TRBV28, with a tentative D call TRBD2 (6 bases). This CDR3 has 13 amino acids. V lost 4 bases, J lost 8 bases, and 12 bases lay in between. Looked up from germline, CDR1 is MDHEN and CDR2 is SYDVKM. The CDR3 coding sequence is TGTGCCAGCAGTTCTCCGGGAGTGGACATTCAGTACTTC. Its protein is CASSSPGVDIQYF.

This clone came up many times. J is TRBJ1-1 and V is TRBV5-1, with a weak D call TRBD1 (6 bases). Germline V lookup: CDR1 SGHRS, CDR2 YFSETQ. The V end lost 7 bases, the J end lost 1 base, and 20 bases lay between the germline ends. This CDR3 spans 16 amino acids. The CDR3 bases are TGCGCCAGCGGCGAACCCGTCAGGGGCAAGAACACTGAAGCTTTCTTT. It is translated as CASGEPVRGKNTEAFF. Based on the CDR3 plus reference TRBV5-1 and TRBJ1-1, the full variable domain is KAGVTQTPRYLIKTRGQQVTLSCSPISGHRSVSWYQQTPGQGLQFLFEYFSETQRNKGNFPGRFSGRQFSNSRSEMNVSTLELGDSALYLCASGEPVRGKNTEAFFGQGTRLTVV.

The chain employs TRBV4-1 and TRBJ2-1; 10 bases are a match to TRBD2. CDR1 and CDR2 from the germline V gene are MGHRA and YSYEKL. The CDR3 is 19 residues long. V lost 0 bases, J lost 4 bases, and 12 bases stayed unmatched. Here the CDR3 DNA reads TGCGCCAGCAGCCAAGATCCATCGGCTAGCGGGAGAGGGTACAATGAGCAGTTCTTC. Protein product: CASSQDPSASGRGYNEQFF.

The gene calls are TRBV20-1 and TRBJ2-5; no clear D. Trimming removed 6 bases from V and 7 bases from J, with 12 bases in between. The CDR3 runs to 11 residues. Germline CDR1 reads DFQATT; CDR2 reads SNEGSKA (reference sequence). The CDR3 loop is CSAPNGGTQYF. The CDR3 DNA follows: TGCAGTGCCCCGAACGGCGGGACCCAGTACTTC.

The gene calls are TRBV21-1 and TRBJ2-5. TRBV21-1 is a recognized pseudogene. This CDR3 region has 14 residues. DNA for the CDR3: TGTGCCAGCAGCCCAGGGGAGGCCCAAGAGACCCAGTACTTC. Amino acids: CASSPGEAQETQYF.

The V call is TRBV4-1, the J call TRBJ2-3, with 7 bases fitting TRBD2. CDR3 size: 16 residues. The ends lost 2 bases at V and 6 bases at J; junction bases unmatched: 11. Germline V gene data show CDR1 as MGHRA and CDR2 as YSYEKL. The CDR3 DNA is TGCGCCAGCAGCCAAAGGCCACTAGCGATTCCGGATACGCAGTATTTT. This gives the protein CASSQRPLAIPDTQYF.

This sequence joins TRBV2 and TRBJ2-1; 7 bases map to TRBD1. This CDR3 has 15 residues. Germline lookup yields CDR1 SNHLY and CDR2 FYNNEI. The V and J ends lost 5 bases and 6 bases, in that order; junction bases with no gene match: 10. The CDR3 spells CASSPQGVFTNEQFF. The CDR3 region has the DNA TGTGCCAGCAGTCCCCAGGGGGTTTTCACCAATGAGCAGTTCTTC.